This T cell receptor beta chain was sequenced for a study of T cell responses to AZD1222 COVID-19 vaccine. Regarding the study as a whole: It was only after the peak T cell response that any repertoires were sampled. Vaccine-associated CD4 TCRs ranged over spike, dominating at 160-218 and 743-854. Baseline antibody screening turned up just six or seven seropositive AZD1222 recipients. Clonal diversity was possibly underestimated, and the donors were mostly white British, with more females.

The length of the CDR3 is 15 residues. V lost 6 bases and J lost 3, with 13 bases in between. CDR1 and CDR2 (germline): KGHDR, SFDVKD. Using immunoSEQ multiplex PCR, the repertoire was profiled, and TCRdb retains in-frame clones only, with some absent. The repertoire includes 150,000 to 200,000 clones, about 89% of them detected once, and under 3.5% sits in the top ten. This clone was seen once. Its specificity is not known. The sample in question was peripheral blood, obtained on day 0 of MenACWY control vaccination. The genes are TRBV24-1 and TRBJ2-2; a weak D match, TRBD1 (5 bases). The clonotype originates from an adult in good health. CDR3 DNA sequence: TGTGCCACCAGTAACCAGGGTAGGGACACCGGGGAGCTGTTTTTT. This gives the protein CATSNQGRDTGELFF.